This T cell receptor (beta chain) came from a study of shared clonotypes between healthy human individuals. Methods used by the authors: Filtering differed because ImmunoSEQ produced junction-only sequences that carried no quality scores. Some clones are missing from TCRdb's copy, which holds only in-frame ones; the method was immunoSEQ multiplex PCR. The V and J calls and clone size are taken from that table; D and trimming were inferred from the DNA. The data contain about 2.1 million clones, 85% to 95% of them singletons. General study results and limits: It was the non-shared clonotypes that had lower generation probabilities than clonotypes shared by all four donors.

This CDR3 spans 12 amino acids. CDR1 LNHDA and CDR2 SQIVND come from the germline V gene (reference sequence). V lost 1 base and J 10 bases, leaving 9 bases between the germline ends. Naive CD8 cells, CD45RO-negative and positively selected for CCR7, excluded terminally differentiated effector memory CD45RA+ cells. Remarks on this clone: Antigen specificity is unknown.

Sequenced: naive CD8+ T cells from PBMCs. The chain recombines TRBV19 with TRBJ2-3; D call uncertain. The TCR was taken from a young man in good health. Some clones in this sample may be carry-over from other donors' samples. DNA of the CDR3: TGTGCCAGTAGTATAGGTGGGATTGCGCAGTATTTT. Protein sequence: CASSIGGIAQYF. The complete variable domain, with remaining parts taken from reference TRBV19 and TRBJ2-3, reads DGGITQSPKYLFRKEGQNVTLSCEQNLNHDAMYWYRQDPGQGLRLIYYSQIVNDFQKGDIAEGYSVSREKKESFPLTVTSAQKNPTAFYLCASSIGGIAQYFGPGTRLTVL.